Following are 23 T cell receptor beta chains from one sample sequenced in a study of patients and donors after allogeneic stem cell transplantation. TCRdb fed the RT-PCR reads into MiXCR, producing one record per CDR3 protein. In the table there are about a million distinct CDR3 sequences, about a sixth of which are singletons. Sequenced: blood, either unsorted or a sorted T cell fraction (not recorded which). These receptor sequences come from a human donor who was either an allogeneic HSCT recipient or a stem cell or donor lymphocyte infusion donor (not recorded which). It is not recorded whose cells these are; they may come from a transplant donor.

This clonotype was seen only a few times. The chain carries TRBV24-1 and TRBJ1-2, with 9 nucleotides matching TRBD1. With V trimmed by 9 bases and J by 7 bases, 2 bases remained unmatched. The CDR3 totals 11 residues. CDR1 is KGHDR and CDR2 is SFDVKD in the germline V gene. In DNA, the CDR3 is TGTGCCACCGGGACAGGGTCTGGCTACACCTTC. Protein: CATGTGSGYTF.

This clonotype occurred a few times. The gene calls are TRBV11-2 and TRBJ2-5; possible D gene TRBD2, 5 bases. The CDR3 has 16 residues. In germline, CDR1 is SGHAT, CDR2 FQNNGV. Between the trimmed V and J ends, which lost 4 bases and 1 base, there was a span of 16 bases. The CDR3 spells CASSSGLMEPQETQYF. The CDR3, as DNA: TGTGCCAGCAGCTCCGGACTGATGGAGCCCCAAGAGACCCAGTACTTC.

This clonotype was recorded a few times. The chain combines TRBV4-1 with TRBJ1-3; D is unclear. CDR3 length: 17 residues. The V end was cut by 1 base, the J end by 0 bases, with 13 bases between. Looked up from germline, CDR1 is MGHRA and CDR2 is YSYEKL. In DNA form, the CDR3 reads TGCGCCAGCAGCCAAGGGTTGGCGGCGAGCTCTGGAAACACCATATATTTT. The encoded protein is CASSQGLAASSGNTIYF.

As to this clonotype: Relative to the germline gene, one junction end is altered; a read error may explain this. The rearrangement links TRBV20-1 to TRBJ2-2; TRBD1 aligns across 8 bases. The CDR3 consists of 14 residues. The germline gives CDR1 DFQATT, CDR2 SNEGSKA (reference sequence). The CDR3 here is CSATRTGRSGELVF. The CDR3 DNA sequence: TGCAGTGCTACCCGGACAGGGCGGTCCGGGGAGCTGGTTTTT.

This clonotype was seen many times. The rearrangement uses TRBV20-1 and TRBJ2-7, with unresolved D. Trimming stripped 2 bases from V and 2 bases from J, with 10 bases between. CDR3 length: 13 residues. From germline, CDR1 is DFQATT and CDR2 SNEGSKA (reference sequence). The DNA of the CDR3 is TGCAGTGCTAGACGACACCCCGCCTACGAGCAGTACTTC. Translating gives CSARRHPAYEQYF.

The chain is built from TRBV7-6 and TRBJ1-5; D is undetermined. The V gene's germline CDR1 is SGHVS and CDR2 FNYEAQ. There are 13 residues in the CDR3. Trimming removed 5 bases from V and 6 bases from J, with 11 bases in between. DNA for the CDR3: TGTGCCAGCAGCCCACCTAGGACTCAGCCCCAGCATTTT. It codes for CASSPPRTQPQHF.

A few counts support this clonotype. V is TRBV9 and J is TRBJ2-2, with D maybe TRBD1 (6 bases). The germline V gene has CDR1 SGDLS and CDR2 YYNGEE. This CDR3 is built from 18 residues. Trimming removed 0 bases at V and 4 bases at J, with 19 bases between. CDR3 coding DNA: TGTGCCAGCAGCGTAGTAGCCCGCTCCCTCAGGGGCACCGGGGAGCTGTTTTTT. Encoded protein: CASSVVARSLRGTGELFF.

This clonotype was seen a few times. This chain uses TRBV27 with TRBJ2-2; no firm D call. Deletions cut 4 bases from V and 0 bases from J, with 9 bases between. The CDR3 has 15 amino acids. Germline CDR1 is MNHEY and CDR2 is SMNVEV (reference sequence). In DNA form, the CDR3 reads TGTGCCAGCAGTTCCTCTTGGGCGAACACCGGGGAGCTGTTTTTT. As protein: CASSSSWANTGELFF.

This clonotype was seen a handful of times. The chain carries TRBV2 and TRBJ1-6, with 8 bases matching TRBD1. The CDR3 extends over 14 amino acids. The V and J ends lost 6 bases and 9 bases, in that order; junction bases with no gene match: 7. Per the germline V gene, CDR1 is SNHLY and CDR2 is FYNNEI. This CDR3 reads CASSGQGGASPLHF. The CDR3, as DNA: TGTGCCAGCAGCGGACAGGGAGGCGCTTCACCCCTCCACTTT.

A few counts support this clonotype. This rearrangement joins TRBV2 to TRBJ2-1, with D unresolved. This CDR3 is built from 12 residues. The germline V gene encodes CDR1 SNHLY and CDR2 FYNNEI. Deletions cut 3 bases from V and 8 bases from J, with 8 bases between. The CDR3 DNA reads TGTGCCAGCAGTGATGGGGTCCATGAGCAGTTCTTC. As protein: CASSDGVHEQFF.

The chain recombines TRBV7-3 with TRBJ2-2; the D gene is possibly TRBD2 (6 bases). The ends were cut back, 5 bases at V and 4 bases at J, with 20 bases in the middle. Germline loops: CDR1 SGHTA, CDR2 FQGTGA. The CDR3 consists of 17 residues. The CDR3 nucleotides are TGTGCCAGCAGCCCCTTGGGCGGGGATCTGGTCACCGGGGAGCTGTTTTTT. Translating gives CASSPLGGDLVTGELFF.

This chain connects TRBV5-5 to TRBJ2-7; 13 nucleotides line up with TRBD2. The V segment lost 4 bases and the J segment 1 base; nucleotides outside the gene matches: 5. In germline, CDR1 is SGHKS, CDR2 YYEKEE (reference sequence). The CDR3 runs to 16 residues. CDR3 protein: CASSVTSGGRSYEQYF. Written as DNA, the CDR3 is TGTGCCAGCAGCGTGACTAGCGGGGGGCGTTCCTACGAGCAGTACTTC.

This clonotype was counted a few times. The chain couples TRBV25-1 to TRBJ1-2; weak D call: TRBD1 (5 bases). V was trimmed by 1 base and J by 4 bases, leaving 13 bases between them. Germline loops: CDR1 MGHDK, CDR2 SYGVNS. This CDR3 is 15 amino acids long. The CDR3 coding sequence is TGTGCCAGCAGTGAATTCGGGAAGGGGAGCTATGGCTACACCTTC. Translated, it gives CASSEFGKGSYGYTF.

This clonotype was seen at least ten times. This chain joins TRBV12-5 and TRBJ1-3, with TRBD1 as a possible D gene (5 bases). V lost 4 bases to trimming and J lost 2 bases, with 15 bases between them. This CDR3 has 16 amino acids. Germline V gene data show CDR1 as LGHNT and CDR2 as FRNRAP. The chain's CDR3 is CASGSPLRQTGNTIYF. In DNA, the CDR3 is TGTGCTAGTGGTTCTCCTTTAAGACAGACTGGAAACACCATATATTTT.

This chain links TRBV3-1 with TRBJ2-1; D is undetermined. The V gene's germline CDR1 is LGHDT and CDR2 YNNKEL (reference sequence). V lost 0 bases, J lost 9 bases, and 15 bases lay in between. This CDR3 has 15 residues. CDR3 bases: TGTGCCAGCAGCCAAGATCAAGGCCTACCGGGTGAGCAGTTCTTC. It encodes CASSQDQGLPGEQFF.

This clonotype was detected only a few times. The chain employs TRBV6-6 and TRBJ2-3, with D hard to call. There are 13 residues in the CDR3. V lost 1 base and J lost 3, with 5 bases in between. Per germline, CDR1 MNHNY and CDR2 SVGAGI (reference sequence). CDR3 loop: CASSYYYTDTQYF. CDR3 nucleotides: TGTGCCAGCAGTTACTATTATACAGATACGCAGTATTTT.

This clonotype was observed many times. The rearrangement joins TRBV12-3 or TRBV12-4 to TRBJ1-1; possible D gene TRBD1, 5 bases. CDR3 length: 17 amino acids. Deletions cut 4 bases from V and 1 base from J, with 19 bases between. CDR3 protein: CASSWTPGGGGNTEAFF. CDR3 bases: TGTGCCAGCAGTTGGACCCCGGGGGGAGGAGGGAACACTGAAGCTTTCTTT.

This clonotype was counted a few times. J is TRBJ1-2 and V is TRBV27; TRBD1 aligns across 7 bases. V dropped 5 bases and J dropped 5; count of bases not matched to a gene: 11. This CDR3 contains 15 residues. The V gene's germline CDR1 is MNHEY and CDR2 SMNVEV (reference sequence). The CDR3 loop reads CASSPGTVQRYGYTF. Here the CDR3 DNA reads TGTGCCAGCAGTCCCGGGACAGTTCAACGGTATGGCTACACCTTC.

The V and J genes are TRBV20-1 and TRBJ1-2, with D unresolved. With 6 bases removed from V and 2 bases from J, the gap between germline ends came to 13 bases. CDR3 length equals 13 residues. Germline V gives CDR1 DFQATT, CDR2 SNEGSKA (reference sequence). The CDR3 region is CSASGRGNYGYTF. The CDR3 nucleotides read TGCAGTGCCTCCGGGAGAGGGAACTATGGCTACACCTTC.

This clonotype has only a few counts. The DNA of the CDR3 is TGTGCCAGCAGTTACTCGATCGGCGGGAGCTCCTACAATGAGCAGTTCTTC. It yields the protein CASSYSIGGSSYNEQFF. The V gene is TRBV6-5, the J gene TRBJ2-1; the match to TRBD2 covers 7 bases. The V gene's germline CDR1 is MNHEY and CDR2 SVGAGI. The CDR3 contains 17 residues. V lost 0 bases and J lost 0; bases outside the gene matches: 5.

The chain has TRBV27 and TRBJ2-1; the D is unclear. CDR1 and CDR2 from the germline V gene are MNHEY and SMNVEV (reference sequence). Trimming cost V 4 bases and J 3 bases, with 10 bases left between them. The CDR3 consists of 14 residues. The CDR3 protein is CASSSLANYNEQFF. The DNA of the CDR3 is TGTGCCAGCAGTTCATTGGCAAACTACAATGAGCAGTTCTTC.

This chain links TRBV7-3 with TRBJ2-5; maybe TRBD2 (6 bases). Trimming shortened V by 4 bases and J by 2 bases, and 17 bases separated the two germline ends. The CDR3 length is 16 residues. Germline CDR1 is SGHTA and CDR2 is FQGTGA. The CDR3 spells CASSSLGGARQETQYF. The CDR3 DNA sequence: TGTGCCAGCAGCTCACTAGGAGGGGCACGGCAAGAGACCCAGTACTTC.

The chain links TRBV5-1 to TRBJ2-1; D perhaps matches TRBD2 (5 bases). Germline V gene data show CDR1 as SGHRS and CDR2 as YFSETQ. V lost 0 bases to trimming and J lost 13 bases, with 17 bases between them. The CDR3 is 14 amino acids. DNA of the CDR3: TGCGCCAGCAGCTTGGAGACCCTAGCCTTTGGTCAGTTCTTC. As protein: CASSLETLAFGQFF.